Listed below are T cell receptor beta chains from one sample, sequenced in a study of T cell changes during pregnancy in multiple sclerosis. Produced via immunoSEQ multiplex PCR; TCRdb's table is partial and in-frame only. Counted here are about 76,000 clones, roughly 92% occurring once; the ten biggest clones make up roughly 3.3%. Material: peripheral blood, obtained after pregnancy. The source is a female donor in good health, enrolled as a control in a pregnancy study. The CDR3 runs from the conserved cysteine through the conserved F or W. The D gene is left open where the match is weak. Size tells how often a clone was seen (once, few, many) or the class of an expanded clone, and some rows leave it out.

J gene | clone size | V gene | D gene | CDR3 DNA | CDR3 protein
TRBJ2-5 | once | TRBV7-2 | . | TGTGCCAGCAGCTTCGGAGGGGAGACCCAGTACTTC | CASSFGGETQYF
TRBJ2-3 | many | TRBV6-4 | TRBD1 | TGTGCCAGCAGCGAACGATCAGGGGGCGCAGATACGCAGTATTTT | CASSERSGGADTQYF
TRBJ2-3 | . | TRBV7-7 | TRBD1 | TGTGCCAGCAGCCTCCGGACAGGGGGCACAGATACGCAGTATTTT | CASSLRTGGTDTQYF
TRBJ1-6 | . | TRBV7-8 | TRBD1 | TGTGCCAGTACGAGAGGGGGACAGGCCTCCTATAATTCACCCCTCCACTTT | CASTRGGQASYNSPLHF
TRBJ2-1 | once | TRBV4-1 | TRBD1 | TGCGCCAGCAGCCAAGACCGGGACAGGCCCTACAATGAGCAGTTCTTC | CASSQDRDRPYNEQFF
TRBJ2-5 | . | TRBV10-3 | . | TGTGCCATCAGTGCGGATTACGGGATAGCCGAGACCCAGTACTTC | CAISADYGIAETQYF
TRBJ1-4 | . | TRBV10-3 | . | TGTGCCATCAGTCACCAACAGGGAGGGATTGAAAAACTGTTTTTT | CAISHQQGGIEKLFF
TRBJ1-3 | . | TRBV21-1 | . | TGTGCCAGCAGCAAAGTCCAGGGGAAGAGGGACACCATATATTTT | CASSKVQGKRDTIYF
TRBJ2-5 | . | TRBV7-9 | . | TGTGCCAGCAGCTTATACAGGCGTGAGACCCAGTACTTC | CASSLYRRETQYF
TRBJ1-4 | . | TRBV15 | . | TGTGCCACCAGCCTCGCGGCGACGGCAACTAATGAAAAACTGTTTTTT | CATSLAATATNEKLFF
TRBJ2-7 | once | TRBV28 | . | TGTGCCAGCAGTCCCTCGAGTGGGGGGGCCGTCTACGAGCAGTACTTC | CASSPSSGGAVYEQYF
TRBJ1-5 | . | TRBV7-2 | TRBD1 | TGTGCCAGCAGCTTCGACAGGGTGGGCAATCAGCCCCAGCATTTT | CASSFDRVGNQPQHF
TRBJ2-3 | . | TRBV11-3 | TRBD1 | TGTGCCAGCAGCTCTTTACCGGGACAGGGTATCAGCACAGATACGCAGTATTTT | CASSSLPGQGISTDTQYF
TRBJ2-7 | once | TRBV11-2 | TRBD1 | TGTGCCAGCAGCCCAGGGGGAAAGAACGAGCAGTACTTC | CASSPGGKNEQYF
TRBJ1-5 | . | TRBV7-8 | TRBD1 | TGTGCCAGCAGTACCGGGACAGGGGTTCGTCAGCCCCAGCATTTT | CASSTGTGVRQPQHF
TRBJ2-1 | . | TRBV4-2 | . | TGTGCCAGCAGCCAAGGAGACTACCGGGACAATGAGCAGTTCTTC | CASSQGDYRDNEQFF
TRBJ1-2 | . | TRBV29-1 | . | TGCAGTATTAATACAGGGCGTGGGATGAGCTACACCTTC | CSINTGRGMSYTF
TRBJ1-6 | . | TRBV28 | . | TGTGCCAGCAGTTTCAACAGGGAAAATTCACCCCTCCACTTT | CASSFNRENSPLHF
TRBJ2-5 | . | TRBV7-2 | . | TGTGCCAGCAGCTTAGGTCCAGGGAGGTGGGAGACCCAGTACTTC | CASSLGPGRWETQYF
TRBJ2-1 | . | TRBV4-3 | TRBD2 | TGCGCCAGCAGCCAACGGCTAGCGGGATACTACAATGAGCAGTTCTTC | CASSQRLAGYYNEQFF
TRBJ1-2 | . | TRBV29-1 | . | TGCAGCGTTCTCTCTTCAGACATAAGCTATGGCTACACCTTC | CSVLSSDISYGYTF
TRBJ2-2 | . | TRBV5-1 | . | TGCGCCAGCAGCCGCTCCAGGGCCGGGGAGCTGTTTTTT | CASSRSRAGELFF
TRBJ2-7 | . | TRBV2 | . | TGTGCCAGCAGTCCTCAGACTTTGAGCTCCTACGAGCAGTACTTC | CASSPQTLSSYEQYF
TRBJ1-6 | few | TRBV7-9 | TRBD1 | TGTGCCAGCAGCTTAGTTGGGACAGGGGGAAATTCACCCCTCCACTTT | CASSLVGTGGNSPLHF
TRBJ2-7 | . | TRBV7-2 | . | TGTGCCAGCAGCTTAGCGGGAACGGGAGATGGGTACGAGCAGTACTTC | CASSLAGTGDGYEQYF
TRBJ2-1 | . | TRBV19 | . | TGTGCCAGTAGTATCTATGATGAGCAGTTCTTC | CASSIYDEQFF
TRBJ1-4 | once | TRBV19 | . | TGTGCCAGCCAAGTAATGGGGGGTGAAAAACTGTTTTTT | CASQVMGGEKLFF
TRBJ2-1 | . | TRBV19 | . | TGTGCCAGTAGTATAGGCCAGGGGCGAGTCTACAATGAGCAGTTCTTC | CASSIGQGRVYNEQFF
TRBJ2-3 | . | TRBV7-3 | . | TGTGCCAGCAGCGAGAGACACACAGATACGCAGTATTTT | CASSERHTDTQYF
TRBJ2-3 | . | TRBV7-3 | TRBD2 | TGTGCCAGCGGGATAGCGGGAGGCCCGGAGGGAGATACGCAGTATTTT | CASGIAGGPEGDTQYF
TRBJ1-4 | . | TRBV27 | . | TGTGCCAGCAGTCCCTTATCAACTAATGAAAAACTGTTTTTT | CASSPLSTNEKLFF
TRBJ2-7 | . | TRBV18 | . | TGTGCCAGCTCTCGTGGCAGTTCCTACGAGCAGTACTTC | CASSRGSSYEQYF
TRBJ1-4 | . | TRBV28 | . | TGTGCCAGCAGTTCTCGACAGATTAATGAAAAACTGTTTTTT | CASSSRQINEKLFF
TRBJ1-3 | . | TRBV5-1 | TRBD1 | TGCGCCAGCAGCGGCACGACAGGGGGCTTTGGAAACACCATATATTTT | CASSGTTGGFGNTIYF
TRBJ2-7 | once | TRBV2 | TRBD2 | TGTGCCAGCAGTGTAGGGACTAGCGGGAGAGGGAGGCAGTACTTC | CASSVGTSGRGRQYF
TRBJ2-1 | . | TRBV7-8 | . | TGTGCCAGCAGCTTAGGGGGGCAGGGGGGATACAATGAGCAGTTCTTC | CASSLGGQGGYNEQFF
TRBJ1-5 | . | TRBV4-2 | . | TGTGCCAGCAGGTCGGGGGATAGCAATCAGCCCCAGCATTTT | CASRSGDSNQPQHF
TRBJ1-5 | . | TRBV6-5 | . | TGTGCCAGCAGCCAGGCAGGGAATCAGCCCCAGCATTTT | CASSQAGNQPQHF
TRBJ2-5 | . | TRBV7-2 | TRBD2 | TGTGCCAGCAGCTTGGCTAGCGGGGGCCGGGAGACCCAGTACTTC | CASSLASGGRETQYF
TRBJ2-7 | . | TRBV10-3 | . | TGTGCCATCATGGGACTGGACTCCTACGAGCAGTACTTC | CAIMGLDSYEQYF
TRBJ2-5 | . | TRBV11-2 | TRBD2 | TGTGCCAGCAGCTTAGGGCCAGCGGGGGCACAAGAGACCCAGTACTTC | CASSLGPAGAQETQYF
TRBJ2-1 | . | TRBV28 | TRBD2 | TGTGCCAGCGGCGGGACTAGGTACAATGAGCAGTTCTTC | CASGGTRYNEQFF
TRBJ2-3 | . | TRBV13 | . | TGTGCCAGCAGCCGGGGGGCCCGGGGTGTAGATACGCAGTATTTT | CASSRGARGVDTQYF
TRBJ1-1 | . | TRBV6-6 | . | TGTGCCAGCACCACTTTGGGATTAGGACAGAACACTGAAGCTTTCTTT | CASTTLGLGQNTEAFF
TRBJ2-7 | . | TRBV6-6 | TRBD2 | TGTGCCAGCAGACGCCCGACTAGCGGGACCTACGAGCAGTACTTC | CASRRPTSGTYEQYF
TRBJ1-1 | . | TRBV11-3 | . | TGTGCCAGCAGCTTAGGGCCAGGGAACACTGAAGCTTTCTTT | CASSLGPGNTEAFF
TRBJ2-2 | . | TRBV4-1 | . | TGCGCCAGCAGCCACATCGGAGCCGGGGAGCTGTTTTTT | CASSHIGAGELFF
TRBJ2-2 | once | TRBV5-4 | TRBD1 | TGTGCCAGCAGCTTAGGGACAGTGAACACCGGGGAGCTGTTTTTT | CASSLGTVNTGELFF
TRBJ1-6 | . | TRBV21-1 | . | TGTGCCAGCAGCCCCCCCCGGGGGGGGGATCTCCACTTT | CASSPPRGGDLHF
TRBJ2-1 | . | TRBV6-1 | . | TGTGCCAGCGTCGGGACTGGAGGGAATGAGCAGTTCTTC | CASVGTGGNEQFF
TRBJ1-3 | . | TRBV4-1 | . | TGCGCCAGCAGCCAAGATCCGAGGAAGAGCTCTGGAAACACCATATATTTT | CASSQDPRKSSGNTIYF
TRBJ2-1 | . | TRBV5-4 | TRBD2 | TGTGCCAGCAGCTTGAGTGCACTAGCGGGGGGACACAATGAGCAGTTCTTC | CASSLSALAGGHNEQFF
TRBJ2-7 | . | TRBV5-4 | TRBD2 | TGTGCCAGCAGCAGGCCTAGCGGCTACGAGCAGTACTTC | CASSRPSGYEQYF
TRBJ2-1 | . | TRBV4-1 | TRBD2 | TGCGCCAGCAGCCGACTAGCGGGGGGTGGTTTTGAGCAGTTCTTC | CASSRLAGGGFEQFF